Below are 8 T cell receptor beta chains sequenced from a single sample in a study of blood T cell repertoires in COVID-19. Method: immunoSEQ multiplex PCR; TCRdb's copy keeps in-frame clones and lacks some. The sample lists nearly 200,000 clones; just under 85% were seen once. Sequences were obtained from peripheral blood. The source of these receptors is a human donor with acute or convalescent COVID-19. The donor label of this sample is uncertain.

For the CDR3, the DNA is TGTGCCAGCAGTTTATCGCGCCAGGGGAGAGGCTACACCTTC. It codes for CASSLSRQGRGYTF. The V call is TRBV27, the J call TRBJ1-2, with D perhaps matching TRBD1 (6 bases). CDR1 is MNHEY and CDR2 is SMNVEV in the germline V gene (reference sequence). The V end lost 0 bases, the J end lost 8 bases, and 13 bases lay between the germline ends. The CDR3 spans 14 residues.

The chain uses TRBV5-1 and TRBJ1-1, with 11 bases matching TRBD1. Trimming at V came to 3 bases and at J to 4 bases, leaving 2 bases not matched to a gene. The V gene's germline CDR1 is SGHRS and CDR2 YFSETQ. This CDR3 is 14 amino acids long. DNA for the CDR3: TGCGCCAGCAGCTGGGGGACAGGGGGCACTGAAGCTTTCTTT. Its protein is CASSWGTGGTEAFF.

V usage is TRBV5-6 and J usage is TRBJ2-4, with a possible D match to TRBD1 (6 bases). CDR3 length equals 14 residues. V gave up 0 bases and J gave up 5 bases, with 9 bases separating them. Germline CDR1 is SGHDT and CDR2 is YYEEEE. CDR3 sequence (DNA): TGTGCCAGCAGCTTGGCAGGGGTGGAAAACATTCAGTACTTC. This sequence encodes CASSLAGVENIQYF.

This clone was seen a handful of times. The chain employs TRBV30 and TRBJ2-1, with 8 bases that match TRBD2. Trimming removed 3 bases from V and 16 bases from J; junction bases left unmatched: 11. The CDR3 loop spans 12 amino acids. The germline CDR1 and CDR2 sequences are GTSNPN and SVGIG (reference sequence). CDR3 amino acids: CAWSPGGEHCFF. CDR3 in DNA: TGTGCCTGGAGCCCCGGGGGGGAGCACTGTTTCTTC.

The table lists this clone with a few counts. This sequence joins TRBV30 and TRBJ1-3, with TRBD1 as a possible D gene (5 bases). V dropped 3 bases and J dropped 0 bases, with 12 bases sitting between them. CDR1 is GTSNPN and CDR2 is SVGIG in the germline V gene (reference sequence). This CDR3 region has 15 residues. This chain's CDR3 is CAWSHDRLSGNTIYF. CDR3 DNA sequence: TGTGCCTGGAGCCATGACAGACTCTCTGGAAACACCATATATTTT.

This sequence joins TRBV5-1 and TRBJ2-7; a possible D gene is TRBD2 (6 bases). The length of the CDR3 is 15 residues. CDR1 is SGHRS and CDR2 is YFSETQ in the germline V gene. Between the trimmed V and J ends, which lost 3 bases and 0 bases, there was a span of 13 bases. CDR3: CASSWGGTSSYEQYF. In DNA, the CDR3 is TGCGCCAGCAGCTGGGGCGGGACGAGCTCCTACGAGCAGTACTTC.

The chain has TRBV11-1 and TRBJ2-5; tentative D call: TRBD1 (5 bases). The CDR3 loop spans 13 amino acids. With 3 bases removed from V and 7 bases from J, the gap between germline ends came to 12 bases. Germline CDR1 reads SGHAT; CDR2 reads FQDESV (reference sequence). The CDR3 bases are TGTGCCAGCAGCTTGTCAGGGCCTGGGACCCAGTACTTC. It translates to CASSLSGPGTQYF.

The V call is TRBV28, the J call TRBJ1-2, with 9 bases lining up with TRBD1. The germline CDR1 and CDR2 sequences are MDHEN and SYDVKM. The trim removed 5 bases at V and 7 bases at J, leaving 8 bases unmatched. CDR3 size: 14 residues. The CDR3 sequence: CASSPAQGAGGYTF. CDR3 sequence (DNA): TGTGCCAGCAGTCCAGCACAGGGGGCAGGTGGCTACACCTTC.